This passage covers 11 T cell receptor beta chains from one sample sequenced in a study of blood T cell repertoires in COVID-19. Here immunoSEQ multiplex PCR was the method, and the copy in TCRdb shows in-frame clones only, minus some. The profile covers about 150,000 clones, with roughly four fifths appearing a single time and around 10% taken by the ten largest. Sequenced sample: peripheral blood. The receptors come from a woman between 55 and 75 years old with COVID-19, enrolled during active disease.

This chain links TRBV25-1 with TRBJ1-2, with a possible D match to TRBD1 (5 bases). CDR1 is MGHDK and CDR2 is SYGVNS in the germline V gene. Trimming removed 6 bases from V and 0 bases from J, with 14 bases in between. This CDR3 has 15 amino acids. CDR3 in amino acids: CASRKDGTSNYGYTF. For the CDR3, the DNA is TGTGCCAGCAGGAAGGACGGGACTTCTAACTATGGCTACACCTTC.

This chain links TRBV27 with TRBJ2-3; 8 bases match TRBD2. V shed 8 bases, J shed 10 bases, and the junction held 17 bases outside the gene matches. The V gene's germline CDR1 is MNHEY and CDR2 SMNVEV (reference sequence). The CDR3 totals 15 residues. CDR3 coding DNA: TGTGCCAGCCGTAGCCCGGGAGGGCCGATCAAACCGCAGTATTTT. Its translation is CASRSPGGPIKPQYF.

The chain recombines TRBV5-1 with TRBJ2-5, with 8 bases that match TRBD2. Germline values: CDR1 SGHRS, CDR2 YFSETQ. CDR3 size: 14 residues. V lost 4 bases and J lost 4; bases outside the gene matches: 6. The DNA of the CDR3 is TGCGCCAGCAGCCCACTACTAGCGGCAGAGACCCAGTACTTC. It yields the protein CASSPLLAAETQYF.

This clone came up a few times. Additional DNA sequences in this sample encode the identical CDR3. V gene TRBV10-3 combines with J gene TRBJ2-1, with 7 bases that match TRBD2. This CDR3 spans 11 amino acids. In germline, CDR1 is ENHRY, CDR2 SYGVKD. Unmatched junction bases numbered 3, after V lost 6 bases and J lost 10 bases. CDR3 sequence reads: CAISAGDEQFF. CDR3 bases: TGTGCCATCAGCGCGGGAGACGAGCAGTTCTTC.

CDR3: CASSRHPNTEAFF. The CDR3 DNA sequence: TGTGCCAGCAGCCGACACCCGAACACTGAAGCTTTCTTT. The genes are TRBV7-3 and TRBJ1-1; no clear D gene. The CDR3 totals 13 residues. Germline V lookup: CDR1 SGHTA, CDR2 FQGTGA. With 5 bases removed from V and 1 base from J, the gap between germline ends came to 8 bases. Variable domain in full (rest from reference TRBV7-3 and TRBJ1-1): GAGVSQTPSNKVTEKGKYVELRCDPISGHTALYWYRQSLGQGPEFLIYFQGTGAADDSGLPNDRFFAVRPEGSVSTLKIQRTERGDSAVYLCASSRHPNTEAFFGQGTRLTVV.

The rearrangement joins TRBV7-9 to TRBJ2-1, with TRBD1 matching 7 bases. The germline V gene encodes CDR1 SEHNR and CDR2 FQNEAQ (reference sequence). The CDR3 spans 13 residues. Losses at the gene ends were 9 bases for V and 4 bases for J; bases not matched to a gene: 6. CDR3 DNA sequence: TGTGCCAGTACCGAGGGGGCATACAATGAGCAGTTCTTC. This translates into CASTEGAYNEQFF.

The rearrangement links TRBV20-1 to TRBJ1-2; D call uncertain. Germline lookup yields CDR1 DFQATT and CDR2 SNEGSKA (reference sequence). The CDR3 runs 11 residues. V gave up 6 bases and J gave up 9 bases, with 14 bases separating them. The CDR3 region has the DNA TGCAGTGCACCAACCCACAAGAGCTACACCTTC. The encoded protein is CSAPTHKSYTF.

The chain recombines TRBV11-3 with TRBJ2-1; TRBD2 matches 10 bases. V lost 8 bases, J lost 7 bases, and 11 bases stayed unmatched. The CDR3 is 15 residues long. Germline V gene data show CDR1 as SGHNT and CDR2 as YENEEA. The CDR3 DNA is TGTGCCAGCGCCCCAGCGGGAGGGATGGTAAATGAGCAGTTCTTC. Encoded protein: CASAPAGGMVNEQFF. The whole variable domain, remainder taken from reference TRBV11-3 and TRBJ2-1, is EAGVVQSPRYKIIEKKQPVAFWCNPISGHNTLYWYLQNLGQGPELLIRYENEEAVDDSQLPKDRFSAERLKGVDSTLKIQPAELGDSAVYLCASAPAGGMVNEQFFGPGTRLTVL.

The V call is TRBV29-1, the J call TRBJ1-1, with 7 bases matching TRBD1. With 4 bases clipped from V and 0 bases from J, the junction kept 8 bases outside the gene matches. Per germline, CDR1 SQVTM and CDR2 ANQGSEA. This CDR3 comprises 15 residues. The CDR3 is CSVGYRGFMNTEAFF. CDR3 DNA sequence: TGCAGCGTTGGATACAGGGGTTTTATGAACACTGAAGCTTTCTTT.

The rearrangement uses TRBV5-5 and TRBJ1-1; D not certain. V was clipped by 2 bases and J by 9 bases, with 11 bases between them. Germline-derived CDR1 and CDR2 are SGHKS and YYEKEE (reference sequence). The CDR3 consists of 12 residues. The CDR3 bases are TGTGCCAGCAGCTTCGGGGAGCCCCAAGCTTTCTTT. Protein: CASSFGEPQAFF.

This clone was picked up a small number of times. In DNA, the CDR3 is TGTGCCAGCTCAGCCAGGGAGGACTATGGCTACACCTTC. Protein sequence: CASSAREDYGYTF. This rearrangement joins TRBV18 to TRBJ1-2; weak D call: TRBD1 (5 bases). The CDR3 is 13 residues long. Between the trimmed V and J ends, which lost 5 bases and 3 bases, there was a span of 10 bases. Germline-derived CDR1 and CDR2 are KGHSH and LQKENI. Looking up the rest from reference TRBV18 and TRBJ1-2 gives the full variable domain: NAGVMQNPRHLVRRRGQEARLRCSPMKGHSHVYWYRQLPEEGLKFMVYLQKENIIDESGMPKERFSAEFPKEGPSILRIQQVVRGDSAAYFCASSAREDYGYTFGSGTRLTVV.